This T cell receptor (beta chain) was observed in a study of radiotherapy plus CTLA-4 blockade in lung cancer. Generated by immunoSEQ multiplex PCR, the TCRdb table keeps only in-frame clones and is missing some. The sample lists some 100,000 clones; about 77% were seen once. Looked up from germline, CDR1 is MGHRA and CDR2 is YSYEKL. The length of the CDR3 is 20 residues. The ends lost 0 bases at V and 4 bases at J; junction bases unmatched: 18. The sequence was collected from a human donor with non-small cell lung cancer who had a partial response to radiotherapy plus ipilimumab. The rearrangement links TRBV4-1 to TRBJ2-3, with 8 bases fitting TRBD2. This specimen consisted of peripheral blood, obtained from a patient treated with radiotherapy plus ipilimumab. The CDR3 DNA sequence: TGCGCCAGCAGCCAAGATTTGGGGGGGGGCGGGAGGATGGTCGCAGATACGCAGTATTTT. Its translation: CASSQDLGGGGRMVADTQYF.